These 16 T cell receptor beta chains came from one sample sequenced in a study of cytomegalovirus exposure and HLA in healthy donors. PCR used 60 Vbeta primers and 13 Jbeta primers. TCRdb's table, derived via immunoSEQ multiplex PCR, lists solely in-frame clones and lacks some. The data contain roughly 160,000 clones, 75% to 85% of them seen just once; the ten biggest clones take up around 13%. Specimen: PBMCs. These receptors were obtained from a woman in her forties or fifties in good health and CMV-seronegative.

This clone showed up just once. The rearrangement joins TRBV4-2 to TRBJ2-7, with 10 positions matching TRBD2. J was trimmed by 5 bases and V by 0 bases; bases with no gene match: 16. CDR1 and CDR2 from the germline V gene are LGHNA and YNFKEQ. CDR3 length: 19 amino acids. The CDR3, as DNA: TGTGCCAGCAGCCAAGATCGGCTAGCGGGAGAAAGGGTATACGACGAGCAGTACTTC. Translation: CASSQDRLAGERVYDEQYF.

The chain combines TRBV9 with TRBJ2-2, with TRBD1 matching 7 bases. With V trimmed by 0 bases and J by 4 bases, 3 bases remained unmatched. This CDR3 comprises 15 residues. In germline, CDR1 is SGDLS, CDR2 YYNGEE. The CDR3 DNA reads as TGTGCCAGCAGCGTAGGTGCAGGGGGCACCGGGGAGCTGTTTTTT. Its protein product is CASSVGAGGTGELFF.

This chain uses TRBV5-1 with TRBJ1-1; the match to TRBD1 covers 7 bases. This CDR3 has 12 amino acids. Unmatched junction bases numbered 4, after V lost 5 bases and J lost 6 bases. Per the germline V gene, CDR1 is SGHRS and CDR2 is YFSETQ. CDR3 protein: CASRVQGAEAFF. CDR3 nucleotides: TGCGCCAGCAGGGTGCAGGGGGCTGAAGCTTTCTTT.

Details on this clone: The junction departs from the called germline gene at one end, perhaps through a read error. The chain has TRBV7-9 and TRBJ2-3, with 14 positions matching TRBD2. The CDR3 is made up of 16 amino acids. Germline V gene data show CDR1 as SEHNR and CDR2 as FQNEAQ (reference sequence). This chain's CDR3 is CSSSLAGTSGGGTQYF. CDR3 DNA sequence: TGTTCCAGCAGCTTAGCCGGGACTAGCGGGGGTGGTACGCAGTATTTT.

The V call is TRBV5-1, the J call TRBJ2-7; a weak D match, TRBD1 (7 bases). The CDR3 covers 14 residues. Germline V gene lookup returns CDR1 SGHRS and CDR2 YFSETQ. The germline V and J ends were trimmed by 5 bases and 2 bases, with 14 bases remaining between them. Here the CDR3 DNA reads TGCGCCAGCAGTCCTCCAGGGGGGACCTACGAGCAGTACTTC. It is translated as CASSPPGGTYEQYF.

The CDR3 coding sequence is TGTGCCAGCAGTGAAGAATCAGCGGGAGGAGAGACCCAGTACTTC. It yields the protein CASSEESAGGETQYF. The chain couples TRBV6-1 to TRBJ2-5, with TRBD2 matching over 9 bases. The ends lost 1 base at V and 4 bases at J; junction bases unmatched: 4. The CDR3 has 15 residues. CDR1 and CDR2 (germline): MNHNS, SASEGT.

The chain links TRBV9 to TRBJ2-7; D gene ambiguous. CDR1 SGDLS and CDR2 YYNGEE come from the germline V gene. V gave up 0 bases and J gave up 3 bases, with 13 bases separating them. This CDR3 has 15 residues. CDR3 in DNA: TGTGCCAGCAGCGTAGGGCCATCTCTCAACTACGAGCAGTACTTC. Its translation: CASSVGPSLNYEQYF.

This chain connects TRBV7-6 to TRBJ2-1; 9 bases are shared with TRBD2. The V and J ends lost 10 bases and 9 bases, in that order; junction bases with no gene match: 19. Germline loops: CDR1 SGHVS, CDR2 FNYEAQ. The CDR3 contains 16 residues. The CDR3 spells CATSRLGAGGPGEQFF. The CDR3 DNA follows: TGTGCCACCTCTCGGCTTGGGGCGGGAGGGCCGGGTGAGCAGTTCTTC. Full variable domain (rest looked up from reference TRBV7-6 and TRBJ2-1): GAGVSQSPRYKVTKRGQDVALRCDPISGHVSLYWYRQALGQGPEFLTYFNYEAQQDKSGLPNDRFSAERPEGSISTLTIQRTEQRDSAMYRCATSRLGAGGPGEQFFGPGTRLTVL.

Only one count was recorded for this clone. The chain couples TRBV5-8 to TRBJ2-3; 8 bases map to TRBD2. CDR1 is SGHTS and CDR2 is YDEGEE in the germline V gene. This CDR3 has 14 residues. Germline trimming cut 0 bases from V and 4 bases from J; bases unmatched to any gene: 1. The CDR3 sequence: CASSLGLASDTQYF. For the CDR3, the DNA is TGTGCCAGCAGCTTGGGACTAGCGTCAGATACGCAGTATTTT.

The chain couples TRBV10-3 to TRBJ1-1, with TRBD1 matching over 8 bases. J was trimmed by 1 base and V by 6 bases; bases with no gene match: 4. CDR3 length: 14 residues. The germline gives CDR1 ENHRY, CDR2 SYGVKD. CDR3 bases: TGTGCCATCAGGGCCGGGACAGGGAACACTGAAGCTTTCTTT. Translating gives CAIRAGTGNTEAFF.

The chain has TRBV5-1 and TRBJ2-7; a weak D match, TRBD2 (6 bases). The V end lost 0 bases, the J end lost 5 bases, and 9 bases lay between the germline ends. In germline, CDR1 is SGHRS, CDR2 YFSETQ. The CDR3 runs to 13 residues. The DNA for the CDR3 is TGCGCCAGCAGCTTGGGTGCGGGGAACGAGCAGTACTTC. Amino acids: CASSLGAGNEQYF.

The chain links TRBV28 to TRBJ2-7; tentatively, D is TRBD2 (6 bases). This CDR3 has 11 amino acids. Trimming pared 10 bases from V and 3 bases from J, leaving 10 bases between. Germline V CDR1 and CDR2: MDHEN, SYDVKM. The CDR3 here is CATKEGYEQYF. As DNA, the CDR3 is TGTGCCACCAAGGAGGGCTACGAGCAGTACTTC.

V and J are TRBV27 and TRBJ2-7; D unresolved. The germline CDR1 and CDR2 sequences are MNHEY and SMNVEV (reference sequence). The CDR3 extends over 13 amino acids. The V end lost 2 bases, the J end lost 3 bases, and 8 bases lay between the germline ends. The CDR3 spells CASSLGPFYEQYF. DNA for the CDR3: TGTGCCAGCAGTTTAGGCCCGTTCTACGAGCAGTACTTC.

The chain combines TRBV5-1 with TRBJ1-1; a weak D match, TRBD1 (6 bases). The CDR3 sequence is 14 residues long. From germline, CDR1 is SGHRS and CDR2 YFSETQ. Trimming took 1 base from V and 1 from J, leaving 8 bases between them. The CDR3 sequence is CASSLKGENTEAFF. The CDR3 nucleotides are TGCGCCAGCAGCTTGAAGGGGGAGAACACTGAAGCTTTCTTT.

As regards this clone: Other DNA sequences in the sample encode the same CDR3. The chain links TRBV7-6 to TRBJ2-7; 9 nucleotides agree with TRBD2. Losses at the gene ends were 1 base for V and 2 bases for J; bases not matched to a gene: 6. There are 16 residues in the CDR3. From germline, CDR1 is SGHVS and CDR2 FNYEAQ. This CDR3 reads CASSLGAAGGTYEQYF. The CDR3 nucleotides are TGTGCCAGCAGCTTAGGGGCAGCGGGAGGTACCTACGAGCAGTACTTC.

The chain carries TRBV18 and TRBJ2-7; 7 bases fit TRBD2. The CDR3 sequence is 14 residues long. Looked up from germline, CDR1 is KGHSH and CDR2 is LQKENI. J gave up 3 bases and V 3 bases, and 5 bases lay outside the gene matches. CDR3 residues: CASSPGGSVYEQYF. The CDR3 bases are TGTGCCAGCTCACCGGGGGGGTCAGTCTACGAGCAGTACTTC.